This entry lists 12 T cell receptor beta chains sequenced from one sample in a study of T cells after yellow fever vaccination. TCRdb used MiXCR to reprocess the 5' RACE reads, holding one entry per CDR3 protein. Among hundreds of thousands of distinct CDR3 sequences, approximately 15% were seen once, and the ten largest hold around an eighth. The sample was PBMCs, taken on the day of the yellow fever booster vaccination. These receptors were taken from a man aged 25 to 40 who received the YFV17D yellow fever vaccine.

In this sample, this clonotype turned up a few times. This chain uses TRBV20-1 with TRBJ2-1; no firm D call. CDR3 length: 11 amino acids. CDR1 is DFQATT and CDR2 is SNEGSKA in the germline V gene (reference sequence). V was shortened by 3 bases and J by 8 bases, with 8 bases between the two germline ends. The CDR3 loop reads CSASGLHEQFF. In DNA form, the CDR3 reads TGCAGTGCTAGTGGCCTCCATGAGCAGTTCTTC.

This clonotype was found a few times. The CDR3 coding sequence is TGCGCCAGCAGCCAACGGGGACTAGCGGGAGGGCCCGACAATGAGCAGTTCTTC. It yields the protein CASSQRGLAGGPDNEQFF. The gene calls are TRBV5-1 and TRBJ2-1; TRBD2 matches at 16 bases. CDR1 and CDR2 (germline): SGHRS, YFSETQ. V was pared by 4 bases and J by 5 bases, with 9 bases of the junction left unmatched. CDR3 length: 18 residues. The whole variable domain, remainder taken from reference TRBV5-1 and TRBJ2-1, is KAGVTQTPRYLIKTRGQQVTLSCSPISGHRSVSWYQQTPGQGLQFLFEYFSETQRNKGNFPGRFSGRQFSNSRSEMNVSTLELGDSALYLCASSQRGLAGGPDNEQFFGPGTRLTVL.

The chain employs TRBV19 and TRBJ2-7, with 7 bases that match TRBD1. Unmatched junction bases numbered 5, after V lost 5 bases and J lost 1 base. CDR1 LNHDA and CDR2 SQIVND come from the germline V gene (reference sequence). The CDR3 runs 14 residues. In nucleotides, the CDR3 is TGTGCCAGTAGTCTCCGGACAGGTTCCTACGAGCAGTACTTC. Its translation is CASSLRTGSYEQYF.

The CDR3 loop reads CASSYRSRRYNEQFF. The DNA of the CDR3 is TGTGCCAGCAGTTACCGGTCGAGGCGGTACAATGAGCAGTTCTTC. V usage is TRBV6-5 and J usage is TRBJ2-1; D remains ambiguous. V lost 2 bases, J lost 4 bases, and 12 bases lay in between. The CDR3 has 15 amino acids. The V gene's germline CDR1 is MNHEY and CDR2 SVGAGI.

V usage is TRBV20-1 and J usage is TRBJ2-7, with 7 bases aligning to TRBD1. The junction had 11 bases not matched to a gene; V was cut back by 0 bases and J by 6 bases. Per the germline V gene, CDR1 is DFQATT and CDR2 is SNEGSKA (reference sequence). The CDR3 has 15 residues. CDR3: CSARDPRTGLSEQYF. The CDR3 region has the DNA TGCAGTGCTAGAGATCCTCGGACAGGTCTCAGCGAGCAGTACTTC.

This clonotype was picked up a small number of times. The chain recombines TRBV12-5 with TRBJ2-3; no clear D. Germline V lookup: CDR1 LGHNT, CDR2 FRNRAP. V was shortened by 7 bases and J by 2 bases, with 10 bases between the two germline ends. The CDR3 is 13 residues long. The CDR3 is CASAFSLTDTQYF. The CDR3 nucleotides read TGTGCTAGTGCTTTTTCCCTCACAGATACGCAGTATTTT.

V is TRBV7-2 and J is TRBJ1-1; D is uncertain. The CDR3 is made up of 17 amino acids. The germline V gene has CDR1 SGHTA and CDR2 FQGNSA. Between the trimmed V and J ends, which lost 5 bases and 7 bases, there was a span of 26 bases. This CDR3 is CASSPFGPFRLNNEAFF. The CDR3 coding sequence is TGTGCCAGCAGCCCATTCGGCCCCTTTAGGTTAAATAATGAAGCTTTCTTT. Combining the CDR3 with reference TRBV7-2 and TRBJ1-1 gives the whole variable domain GAGVSQSPSNKVTEKGKDVELRCDPISGHTALYWYRQSLGQGLEFLIYFQGNSAPDKSGLPSDRFSAERTGGSVSTLTIQRTQQEDSAVYLCASSPFGPFRLNNEAFFGQGTRLTVV.

As DNA, the CDR3 is TGCGCCAGCAGCTGGGGACAGGGCTGGAATGAAAAACTGTTTTTT. Amino acids: CASSWGQGWNEKLFF. The chain employs TRBV5-1 and TRBJ1-4; 9 positions agree with TRBD1. This CDR3 region has 15 residues. The V and J ends lost 3 bases and 5 bases, in that order; junction bases with no gene match: 5. Germline CDR1 and CDR2: SGHRS and YFSETQ.

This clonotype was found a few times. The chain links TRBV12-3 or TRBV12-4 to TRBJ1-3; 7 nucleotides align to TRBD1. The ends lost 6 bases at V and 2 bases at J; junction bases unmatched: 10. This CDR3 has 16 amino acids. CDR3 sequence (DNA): TGTGCCAGCAGCCCACAGGGGACCCTACCTGGAAACACCATATATTTT. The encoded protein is CASSPQGTLPGNTIYF.

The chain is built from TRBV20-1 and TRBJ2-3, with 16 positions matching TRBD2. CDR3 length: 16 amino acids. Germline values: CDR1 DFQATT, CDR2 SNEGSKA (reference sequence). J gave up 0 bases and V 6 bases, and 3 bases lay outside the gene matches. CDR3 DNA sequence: TGCAGTGCGGGGACTAGCGGGAGGGCTAGCACAGATACGCAGTATTTT. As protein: CSAGTSGRASTDTQYF.

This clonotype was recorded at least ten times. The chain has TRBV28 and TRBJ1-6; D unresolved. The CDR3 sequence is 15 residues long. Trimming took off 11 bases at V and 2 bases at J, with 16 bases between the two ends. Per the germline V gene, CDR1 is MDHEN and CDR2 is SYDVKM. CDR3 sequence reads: CAVRPDGAYNSPLHF. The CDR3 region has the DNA TGTGCCGTAAGACCCGACGGGGCCTATAATTCACCCCTCCACTTT.

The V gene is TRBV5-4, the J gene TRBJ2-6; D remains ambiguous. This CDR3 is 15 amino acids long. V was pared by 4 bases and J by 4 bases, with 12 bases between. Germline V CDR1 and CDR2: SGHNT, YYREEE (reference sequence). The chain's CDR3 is CASSPISIGANVLTF. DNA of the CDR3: TGTGCCAGCAGCCCGATAAGTATAGGGGCCAACGTCCTGACTTTC.